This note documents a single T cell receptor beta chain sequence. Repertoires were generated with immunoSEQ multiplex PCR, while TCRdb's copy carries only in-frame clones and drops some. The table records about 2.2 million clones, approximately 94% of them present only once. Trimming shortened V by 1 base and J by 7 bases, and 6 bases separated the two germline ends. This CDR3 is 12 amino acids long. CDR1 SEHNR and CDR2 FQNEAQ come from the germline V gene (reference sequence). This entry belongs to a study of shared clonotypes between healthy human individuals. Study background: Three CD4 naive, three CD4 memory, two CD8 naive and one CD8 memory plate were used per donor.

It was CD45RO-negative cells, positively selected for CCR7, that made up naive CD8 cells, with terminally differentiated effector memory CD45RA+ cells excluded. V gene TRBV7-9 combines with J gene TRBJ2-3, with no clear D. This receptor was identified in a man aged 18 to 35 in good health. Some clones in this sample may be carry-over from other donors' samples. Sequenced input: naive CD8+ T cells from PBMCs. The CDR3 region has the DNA TGTGCCAGCAGCTTAGAAACCAATACGCAGTATTTT. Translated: CASSLETNTQYF.